This T cell receptor beta chain came from a study of T cell responses to AZD1222 COVID-19 vaccine. Study results and limitations: Spike-specific TCR breadth and depth rose after two AZD1222 doses. At baseline, seropositivity was found in only six or seven AZD1222 recipients.

The table came from immunoSEQ multiplex PCR; TCRdb's copy has only in-frame clones and leaves some out. This sample has about 150,000 clones, with approximately 90% found just once. V dropped 5 bases and J dropped 5; count of bases not matched to a gene: 7. The length of the CDR3 is 14 residues. Germline assignment: CDR1 SGHTA and CDR2 FQGNSA. About this clone: Its antigen is currently unknown.

This specimen was peripheral blood, taken on day 0 of AZD1222 vaccination. The source is an adult in good health. The chain carries TRBV7-2 and TRBJ1-2; the match to TRBD1 covers 8 bases. CDR3 bases: TGTGCCAGCAGCGTGGACAGGGTAGGATATGGCTACACCTTC. Amino acid sequence: CASSVDRVGYGYTF.